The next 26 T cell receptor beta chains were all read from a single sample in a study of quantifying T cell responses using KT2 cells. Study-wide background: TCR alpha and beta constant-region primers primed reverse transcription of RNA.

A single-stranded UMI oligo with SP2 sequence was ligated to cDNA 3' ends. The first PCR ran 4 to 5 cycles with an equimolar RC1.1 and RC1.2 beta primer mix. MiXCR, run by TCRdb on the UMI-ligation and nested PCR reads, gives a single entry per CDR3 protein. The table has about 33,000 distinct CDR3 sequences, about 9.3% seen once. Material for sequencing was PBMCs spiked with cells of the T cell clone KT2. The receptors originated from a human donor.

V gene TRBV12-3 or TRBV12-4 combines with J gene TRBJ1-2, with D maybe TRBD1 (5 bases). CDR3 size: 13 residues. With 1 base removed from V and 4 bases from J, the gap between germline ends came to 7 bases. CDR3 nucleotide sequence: TGTGCCAGCAGTTTAGAACAGGTCTATGGCTACACCTTC. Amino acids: CASSLEQVYGYTF.

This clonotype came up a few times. The CDR3 DNA sequence: TGTGCCAGTAGTATTGTAGGGCATCAGCCCCAGCATTTT. This codes for CASSIVGHQPQHF. The chain recombines TRBV19 with TRBJ1-5; no clear D gene. Germline CDR1 reads LNHDA; CDR2 reads SQIVND (reference sequence). The CDR3 length is 13 residues. V lost 3 bases and J lost 5, with 8 bases in between.

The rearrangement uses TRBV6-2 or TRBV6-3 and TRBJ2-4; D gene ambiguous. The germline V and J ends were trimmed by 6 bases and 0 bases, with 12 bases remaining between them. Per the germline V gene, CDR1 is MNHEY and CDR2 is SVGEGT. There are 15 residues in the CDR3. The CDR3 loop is CASSLQTSAKNIQYF. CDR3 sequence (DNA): TGTGCCAGCAGCCTGCAGACATCAGCCAAAAACATTCAGTACTTC.

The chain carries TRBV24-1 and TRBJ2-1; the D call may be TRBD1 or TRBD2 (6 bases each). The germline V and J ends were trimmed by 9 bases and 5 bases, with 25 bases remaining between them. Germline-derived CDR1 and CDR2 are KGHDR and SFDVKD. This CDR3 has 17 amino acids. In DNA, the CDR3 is TGTGCCACCTTAGAACAACAAGGGGGGCGAAGAGACAATGAGCAGTTCTTC. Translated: CATLEQQGGRRDNEQFF.

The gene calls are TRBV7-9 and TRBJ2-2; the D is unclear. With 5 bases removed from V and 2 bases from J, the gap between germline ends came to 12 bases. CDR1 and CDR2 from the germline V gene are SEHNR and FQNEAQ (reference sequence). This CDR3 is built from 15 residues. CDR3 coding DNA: TGTGCCAGCAGCCAGACCGTAGCAAACACCGGGGAGCTGTTTTTT. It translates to CASSQTVANTGELFF.

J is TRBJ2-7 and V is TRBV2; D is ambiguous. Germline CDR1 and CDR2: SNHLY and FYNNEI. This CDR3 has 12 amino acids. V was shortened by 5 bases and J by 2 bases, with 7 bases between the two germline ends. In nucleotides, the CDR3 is TGTGCCAGCAGTATCACGCCCTACGAGCAGTACTTC. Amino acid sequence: CASSITPYEQYF.

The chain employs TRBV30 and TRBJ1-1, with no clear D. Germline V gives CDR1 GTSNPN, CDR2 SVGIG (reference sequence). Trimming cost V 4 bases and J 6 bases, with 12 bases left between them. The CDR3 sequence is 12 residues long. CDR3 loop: CAWTPDTSEAFF. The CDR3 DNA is TGTGCCTGGACCCCAGACACCTCTGAAGCTTTCTTT.

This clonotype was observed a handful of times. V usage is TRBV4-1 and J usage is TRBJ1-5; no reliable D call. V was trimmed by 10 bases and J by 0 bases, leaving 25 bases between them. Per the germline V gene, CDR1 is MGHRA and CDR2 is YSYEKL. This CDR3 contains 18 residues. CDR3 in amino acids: CATASRWQYPNSNQPQHF. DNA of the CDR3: TGCGCCACAGCTAGCAGATGGCAGTACCCCAATAGCAATCAGCCCCAGCATTTT.

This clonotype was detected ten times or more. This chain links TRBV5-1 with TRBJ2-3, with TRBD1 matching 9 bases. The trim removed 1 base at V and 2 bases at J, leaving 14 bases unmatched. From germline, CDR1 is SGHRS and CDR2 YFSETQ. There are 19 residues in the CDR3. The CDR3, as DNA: TGCGCCAGCAGCTTGCCGGACAGGGGCACACTAGAGATCACAGATACGCAGTATTTT. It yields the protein CASSLPDRGTLEITDTQYF.

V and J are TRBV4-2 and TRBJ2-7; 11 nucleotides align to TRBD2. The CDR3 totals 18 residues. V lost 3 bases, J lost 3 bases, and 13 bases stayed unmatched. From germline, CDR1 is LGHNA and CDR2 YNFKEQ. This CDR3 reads CASSQTTSGGVQFYEQYF. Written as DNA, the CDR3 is TGTGCCAGCAGCCAGACCACTAGCGGGGGAGTACAATTCTACGAGCAGTACTTC.

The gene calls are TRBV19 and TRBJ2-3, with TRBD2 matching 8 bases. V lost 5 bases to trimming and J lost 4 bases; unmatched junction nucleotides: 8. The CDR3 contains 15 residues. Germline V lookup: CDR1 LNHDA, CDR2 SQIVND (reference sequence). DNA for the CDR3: TGTGCCAGTAGTTTCCAAGCGGGAGTGGCAGATACGCAGTATTTT. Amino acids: CASSFQAGVADTQYF.

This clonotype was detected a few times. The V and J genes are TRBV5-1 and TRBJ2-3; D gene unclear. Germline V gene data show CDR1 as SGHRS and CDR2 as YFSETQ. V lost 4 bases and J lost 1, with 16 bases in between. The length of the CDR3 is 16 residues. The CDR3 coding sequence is TGCGCCAGCAGCGCCGAGCCCTCCTCCGGCACAGATACGCAGTATTTT. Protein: CASSAEPSSGTDTQYF.

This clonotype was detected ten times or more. The CDR3 sequence is CASSDPGLNTEAFF. The CDR3 nucleotides read TGTGCCAGCAGTGACCCAGGGCTGAACACTGAAGCTTTCTTT. The V gene is TRBV6-1, the J gene TRBJ1-1; a weak D match, TRBD1 (5 bases). This CDR3 is 14 amino acids long. The germline gives CDR1 MNHNS, CDR2 SASEGT. With 3 bases removed from V and 0 bases from J, the gap between germline ends came to 8 bases.

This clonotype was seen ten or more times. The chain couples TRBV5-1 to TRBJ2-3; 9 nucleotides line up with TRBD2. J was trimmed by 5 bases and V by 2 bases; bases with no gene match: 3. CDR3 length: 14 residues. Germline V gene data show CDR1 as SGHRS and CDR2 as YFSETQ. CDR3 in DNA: TGCGCCAGCAGCTTCGCGGGGGGGCAAGATACGCAGTATTTT. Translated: CASSFAGGQDTQYF.

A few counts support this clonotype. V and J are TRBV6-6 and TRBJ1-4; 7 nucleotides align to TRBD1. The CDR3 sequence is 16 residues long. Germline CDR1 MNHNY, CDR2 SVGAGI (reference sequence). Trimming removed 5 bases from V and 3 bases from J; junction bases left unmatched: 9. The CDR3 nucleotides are TGTGCCAGCAGTCAATCAACGACAGGGTCTAATGAAAAACTGTTTTTT. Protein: CASSQSTTGSNEKLFF.

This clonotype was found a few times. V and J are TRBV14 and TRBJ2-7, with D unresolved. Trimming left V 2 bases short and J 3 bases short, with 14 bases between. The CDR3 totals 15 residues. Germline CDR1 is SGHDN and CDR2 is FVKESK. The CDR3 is CASSQQTLGGYEQYF. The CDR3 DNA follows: TGTGCCAGCAGCCAACAAACGTTGGGCGGCTACGAGCAGTACTTC.

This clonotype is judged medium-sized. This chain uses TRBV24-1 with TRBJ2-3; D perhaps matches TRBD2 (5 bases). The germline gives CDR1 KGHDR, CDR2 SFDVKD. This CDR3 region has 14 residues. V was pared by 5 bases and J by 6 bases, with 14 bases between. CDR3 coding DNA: TGTGCCACCAGTGCCACGGCCAGAGGGGATACGCAGTATTTT. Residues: CATSATARGDTQYF.

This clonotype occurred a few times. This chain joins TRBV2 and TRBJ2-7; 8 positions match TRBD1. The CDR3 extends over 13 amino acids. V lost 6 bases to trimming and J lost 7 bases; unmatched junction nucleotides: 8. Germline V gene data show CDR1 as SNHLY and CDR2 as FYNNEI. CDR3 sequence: CASRHRGIGEQYF. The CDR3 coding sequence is TGTGCCAGCAGACACAGGGGGATTGGGGAGCAGTACTTC.

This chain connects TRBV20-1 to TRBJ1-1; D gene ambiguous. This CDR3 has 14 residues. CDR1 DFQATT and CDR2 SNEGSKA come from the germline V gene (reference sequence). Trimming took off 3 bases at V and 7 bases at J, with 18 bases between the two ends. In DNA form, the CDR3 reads TGCAGTGCTAGGGAGGACCGCGGTAAGGGTGAAGCTTTCTTT. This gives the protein CSAREDRGKGEAFF.

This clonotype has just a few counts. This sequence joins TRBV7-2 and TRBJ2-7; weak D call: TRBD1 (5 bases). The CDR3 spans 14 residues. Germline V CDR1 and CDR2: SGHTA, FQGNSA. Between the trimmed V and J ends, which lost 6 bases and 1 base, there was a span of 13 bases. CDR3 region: CASSWGAGSYEQYF. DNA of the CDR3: TGTGCCAGCAGTTGGGGTGCAGGGTCCTACGAGCAGTACTTC.

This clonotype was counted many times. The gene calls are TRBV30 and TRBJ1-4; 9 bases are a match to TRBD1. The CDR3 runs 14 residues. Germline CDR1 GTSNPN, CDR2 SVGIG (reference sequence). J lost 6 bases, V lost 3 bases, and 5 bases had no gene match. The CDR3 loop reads CAWRGQGQDEKLFF. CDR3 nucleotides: TGTGCCTGGAGAGGACAGGGGCAGGATGAAAAACTGTTTTTT.

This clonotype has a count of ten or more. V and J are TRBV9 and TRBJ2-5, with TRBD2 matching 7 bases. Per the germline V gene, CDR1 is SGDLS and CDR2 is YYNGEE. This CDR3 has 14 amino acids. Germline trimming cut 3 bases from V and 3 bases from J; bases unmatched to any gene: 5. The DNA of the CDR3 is TGTGCCAGCAGCGGACCAGCGGGAAAAGAGACCCAGTACTTC. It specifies CASSGPAGKETQYF.

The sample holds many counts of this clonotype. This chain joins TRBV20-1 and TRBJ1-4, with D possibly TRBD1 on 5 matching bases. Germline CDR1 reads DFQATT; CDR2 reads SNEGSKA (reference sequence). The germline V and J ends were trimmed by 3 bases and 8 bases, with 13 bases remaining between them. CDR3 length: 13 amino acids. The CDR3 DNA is TGCAGTGCTAGGATCCAGGGACGAGAAAAACTGTTTTTT. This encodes CSARIQGREKLFF.

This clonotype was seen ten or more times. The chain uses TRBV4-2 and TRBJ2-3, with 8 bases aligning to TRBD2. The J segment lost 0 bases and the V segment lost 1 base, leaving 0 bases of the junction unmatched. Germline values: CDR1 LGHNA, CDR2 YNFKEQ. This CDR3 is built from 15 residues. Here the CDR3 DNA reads TGTGCCAGCAGCCAAGGACTAGCGAGCACAGATACGCAGTATTTT. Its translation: CASSQGLASTDTQYF.

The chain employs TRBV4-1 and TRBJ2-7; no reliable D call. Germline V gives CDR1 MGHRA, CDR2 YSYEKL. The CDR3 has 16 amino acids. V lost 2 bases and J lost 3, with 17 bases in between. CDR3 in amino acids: CASSQPWEGKNYEQYF. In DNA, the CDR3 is TGCGCCAGCAGCCAACCGTGGGAAGGGAAGAACTACGAGCAGTACTTC.

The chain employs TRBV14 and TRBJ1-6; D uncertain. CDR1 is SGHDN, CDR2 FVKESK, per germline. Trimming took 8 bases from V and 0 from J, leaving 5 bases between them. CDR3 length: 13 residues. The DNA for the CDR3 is TGTGCCAGCTCTGTCTCCTATAATTCACCCCTCCACTTT. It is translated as CASSVSYNSPLHF.